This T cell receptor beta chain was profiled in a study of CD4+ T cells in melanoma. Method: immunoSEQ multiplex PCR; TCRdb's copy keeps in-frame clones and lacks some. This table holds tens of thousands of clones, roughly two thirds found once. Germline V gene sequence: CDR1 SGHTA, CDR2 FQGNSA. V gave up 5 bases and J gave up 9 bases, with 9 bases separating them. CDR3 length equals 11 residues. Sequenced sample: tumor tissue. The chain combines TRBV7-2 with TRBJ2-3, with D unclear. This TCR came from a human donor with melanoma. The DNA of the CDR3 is TGTGCCAGCAGCCCAGCTACCACGCAGTATTTT. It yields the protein CASSPATTQYF.